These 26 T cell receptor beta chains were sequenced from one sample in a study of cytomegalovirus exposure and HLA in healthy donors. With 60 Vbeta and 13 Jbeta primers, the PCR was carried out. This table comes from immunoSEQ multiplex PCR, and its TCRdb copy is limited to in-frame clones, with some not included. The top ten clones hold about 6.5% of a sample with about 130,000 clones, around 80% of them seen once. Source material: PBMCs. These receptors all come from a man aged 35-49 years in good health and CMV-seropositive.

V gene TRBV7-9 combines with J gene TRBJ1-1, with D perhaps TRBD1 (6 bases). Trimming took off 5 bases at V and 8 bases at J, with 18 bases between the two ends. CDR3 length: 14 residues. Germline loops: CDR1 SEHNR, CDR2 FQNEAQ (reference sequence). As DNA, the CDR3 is TGTGCCAGCAGCCTCAGGGAGGGGGGTATGGAAGCTTTCTTT. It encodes CASSLREGGMEAFF.

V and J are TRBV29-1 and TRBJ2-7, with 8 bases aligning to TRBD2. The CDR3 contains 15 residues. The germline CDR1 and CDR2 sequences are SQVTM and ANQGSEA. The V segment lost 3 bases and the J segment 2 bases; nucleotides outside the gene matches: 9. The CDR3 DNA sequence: TGCAGCGTTGAGACCATCCCCGGGAGGGCCTACGAGCAGTACTTC. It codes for CSVETIPGRAYEQYF.

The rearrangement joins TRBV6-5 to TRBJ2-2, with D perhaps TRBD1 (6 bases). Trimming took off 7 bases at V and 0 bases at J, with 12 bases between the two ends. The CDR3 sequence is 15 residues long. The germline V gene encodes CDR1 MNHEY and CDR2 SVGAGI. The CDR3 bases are TGTGCCAGCAAAGAGGGGGTAACGAACACCGGGGAGCTGTTTTTT. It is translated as CASKEGVTNTGELFF.

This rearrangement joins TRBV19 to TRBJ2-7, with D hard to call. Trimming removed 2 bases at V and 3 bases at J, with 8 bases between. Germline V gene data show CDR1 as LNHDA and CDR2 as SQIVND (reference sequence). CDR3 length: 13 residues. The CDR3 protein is CASSINPFYEQYF. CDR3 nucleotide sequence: TGTGCCAGTAGTATAAATCCTTTCTACGAGCAGTACTTC.

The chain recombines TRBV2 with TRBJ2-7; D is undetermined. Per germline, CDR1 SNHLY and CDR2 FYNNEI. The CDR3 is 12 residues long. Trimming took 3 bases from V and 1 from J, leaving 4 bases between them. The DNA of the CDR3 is TGTGCCAGCAGTGATAAATCCTACGAGCAGTACTTC. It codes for CASSDKSYEQYF.

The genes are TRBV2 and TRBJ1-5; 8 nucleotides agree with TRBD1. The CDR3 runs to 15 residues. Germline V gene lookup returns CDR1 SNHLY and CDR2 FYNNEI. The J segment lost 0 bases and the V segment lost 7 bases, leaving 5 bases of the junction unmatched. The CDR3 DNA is TGTGCCAGCAACCCAGGGGGCAATAGCAATCAGCCCCAGCATTTT. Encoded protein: CASNPGGNSNQPQHF. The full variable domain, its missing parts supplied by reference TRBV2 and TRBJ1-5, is EPEVTQTPSHQVTQMGQEVILRCVPISNHLYFYWYRQILGQKVEFLVSFYNNEISEKSEIFDDQFSVERPDGSNFTLKIRSTKLEDSAMYFCASNPGGNSNQPQHFGDGTRLSIL.

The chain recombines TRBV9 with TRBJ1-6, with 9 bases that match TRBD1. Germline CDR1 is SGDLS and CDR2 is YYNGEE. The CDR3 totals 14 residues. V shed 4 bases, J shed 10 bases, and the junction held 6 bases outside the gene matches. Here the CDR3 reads CASSPQGAKSPLHF. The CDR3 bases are TGTGCCAGCAGCCCACAGGGGGCGAAATCACCCCTCCACTTT. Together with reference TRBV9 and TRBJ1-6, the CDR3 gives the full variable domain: DSGVTQTPKHLITATGQRVTLRCSPRSGDLSVYWYQQSLDQGLQFLIQYYNGEERAKGNILERFSAQQFPDLHSELNLSSLELGDSALYFCASSPQGAKSPLHFGNGTRLTVT.

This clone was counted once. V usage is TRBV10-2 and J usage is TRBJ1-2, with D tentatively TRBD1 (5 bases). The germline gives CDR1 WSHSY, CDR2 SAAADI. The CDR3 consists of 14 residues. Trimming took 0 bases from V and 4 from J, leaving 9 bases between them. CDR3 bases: TGCGCCAGCAGTGAGTCGGGGGGGGGCTATGGCTACACCTTC. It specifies CASSESGGGYGYTF.

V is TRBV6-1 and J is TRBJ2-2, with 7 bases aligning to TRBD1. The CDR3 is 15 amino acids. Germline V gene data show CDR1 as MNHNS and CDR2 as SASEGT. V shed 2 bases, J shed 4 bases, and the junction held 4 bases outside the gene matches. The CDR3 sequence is CASSERGPATGELFF. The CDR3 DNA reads TGTGCCAGCAGTGAAAGGGGGCCTGCCACCGGGGAGCTGTTTTTT.

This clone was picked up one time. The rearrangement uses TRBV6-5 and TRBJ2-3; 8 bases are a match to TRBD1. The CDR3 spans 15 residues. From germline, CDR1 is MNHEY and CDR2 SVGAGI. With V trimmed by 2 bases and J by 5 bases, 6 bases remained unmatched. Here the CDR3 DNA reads TGTGCCAGCAGTTACAATCCAGGGGGCGAAGATACGCAGTATTTT. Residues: CASSYNPGGEDTQYF.

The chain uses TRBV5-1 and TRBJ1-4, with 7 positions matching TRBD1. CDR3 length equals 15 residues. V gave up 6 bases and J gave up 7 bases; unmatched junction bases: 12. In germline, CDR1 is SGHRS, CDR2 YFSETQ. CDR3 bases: TGCGCCAGCAAAGGGGGCGCAGGGGGTGGTGAAAAACTGTTTTTT. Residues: CASKGGAGGGEKLFF.

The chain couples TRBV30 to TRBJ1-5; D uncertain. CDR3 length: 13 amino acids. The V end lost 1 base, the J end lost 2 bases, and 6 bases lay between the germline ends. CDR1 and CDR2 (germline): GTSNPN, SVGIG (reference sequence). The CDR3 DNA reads TGTGCCTGGAGTGGACACCGCAATCAGCCCCAGCATTTT. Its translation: CAWSGHRNQPQHF.

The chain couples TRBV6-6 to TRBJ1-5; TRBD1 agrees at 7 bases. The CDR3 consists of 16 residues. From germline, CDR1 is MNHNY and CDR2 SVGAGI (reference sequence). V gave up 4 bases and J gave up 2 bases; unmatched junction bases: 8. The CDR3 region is CASSSYQGGGNQPQHF. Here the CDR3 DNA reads TGTGCCAGCAGTTCCTATCAGGGGGGAGGCAATCAGCCCCAGCATTTT.

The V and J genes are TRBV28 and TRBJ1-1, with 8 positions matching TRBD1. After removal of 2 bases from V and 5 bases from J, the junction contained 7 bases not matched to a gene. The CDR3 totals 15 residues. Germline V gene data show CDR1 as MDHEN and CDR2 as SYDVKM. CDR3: CASSLRAGGKTEAFF. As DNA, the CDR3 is TGTGCCAGCAGTTTAAGGGCAGGGGGCAAAACTGAAGCTTTCTTT.

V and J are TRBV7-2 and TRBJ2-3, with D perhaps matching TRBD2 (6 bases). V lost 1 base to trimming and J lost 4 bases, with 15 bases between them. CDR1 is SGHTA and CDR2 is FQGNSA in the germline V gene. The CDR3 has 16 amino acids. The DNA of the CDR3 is TGTGCCAGCAGCTTAGGGGACTCCTATGGCGCAGATACGCAGTATTTT. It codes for CASSLGDSYGADTQYF.

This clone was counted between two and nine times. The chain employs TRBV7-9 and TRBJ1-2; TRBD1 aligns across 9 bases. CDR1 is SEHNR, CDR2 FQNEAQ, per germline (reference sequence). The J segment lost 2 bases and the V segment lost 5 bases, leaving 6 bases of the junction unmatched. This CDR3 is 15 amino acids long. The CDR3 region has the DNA TGTGCCAGCAGCCCCTCCGGGACAGGGAACTATGGCTACACCTTC. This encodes CASSPSGTGNYGYTF.

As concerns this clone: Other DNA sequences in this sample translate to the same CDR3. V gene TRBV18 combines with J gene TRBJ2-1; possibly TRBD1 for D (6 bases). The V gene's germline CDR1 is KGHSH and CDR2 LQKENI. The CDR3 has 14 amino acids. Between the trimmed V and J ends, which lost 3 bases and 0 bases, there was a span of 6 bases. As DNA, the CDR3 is TGTGCCAGCTCACCGGACAGCTCCTACAATGAGCAGTTCTTC. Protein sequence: CASSPDSSYNEQFF.

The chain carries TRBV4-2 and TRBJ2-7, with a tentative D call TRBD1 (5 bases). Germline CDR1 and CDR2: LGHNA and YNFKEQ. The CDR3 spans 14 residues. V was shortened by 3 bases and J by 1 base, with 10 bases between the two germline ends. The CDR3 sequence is CASSQDRQSYEQYF. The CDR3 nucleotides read TGTGCCAGCAGCCAGGATAGACAGTCCTACGAGCAGTACTTC.

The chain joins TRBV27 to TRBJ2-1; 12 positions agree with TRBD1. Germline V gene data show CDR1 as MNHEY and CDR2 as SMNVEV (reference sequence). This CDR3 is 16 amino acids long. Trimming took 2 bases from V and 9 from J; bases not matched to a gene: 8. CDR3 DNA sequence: TGTGCCAGCAGTTTAGTTGGGACAGGGGGCTGGGGTGAGCAGTTCTTC. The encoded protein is CASSLVGTGGWGEQFF.

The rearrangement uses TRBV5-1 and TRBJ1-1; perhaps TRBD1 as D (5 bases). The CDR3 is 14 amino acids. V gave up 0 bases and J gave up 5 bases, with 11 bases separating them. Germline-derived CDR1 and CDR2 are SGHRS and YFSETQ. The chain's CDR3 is CASSLVGAGTEAFF. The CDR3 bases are TGCGCCAGCAGCTTGGTAGGGGCAGGGACTGAAGCTTTCTTT.

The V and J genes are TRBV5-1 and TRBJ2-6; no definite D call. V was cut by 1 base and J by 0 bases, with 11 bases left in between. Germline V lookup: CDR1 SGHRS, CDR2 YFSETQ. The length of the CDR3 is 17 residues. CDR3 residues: CASSLTESSSGANVLTF. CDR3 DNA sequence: TGCGCCAGCAGCTTGACAGAGTCGAGCTCTGGGGCCAACGTCCTGACTTTC.

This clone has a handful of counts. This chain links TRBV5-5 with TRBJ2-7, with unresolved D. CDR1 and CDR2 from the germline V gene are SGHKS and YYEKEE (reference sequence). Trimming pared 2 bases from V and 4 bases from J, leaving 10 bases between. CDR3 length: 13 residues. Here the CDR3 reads CASSFTSGYEQYF. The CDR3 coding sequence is TGTGCCAGCAGCTTCACATCGGGTTACGAGCAGTACTTC.

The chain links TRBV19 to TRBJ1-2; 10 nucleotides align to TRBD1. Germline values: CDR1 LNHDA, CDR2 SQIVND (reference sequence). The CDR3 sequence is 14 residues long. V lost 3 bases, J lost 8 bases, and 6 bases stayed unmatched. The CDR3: CASSIGTGVVGYTF. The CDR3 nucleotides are TGTGCCAGTAGTATTGGGACAGGGGTCGTGGGCTACACCTTC.

CDR3 DNA: TGTGCCAGCAGTCCCACCAACAGGGGGGTTAACTATGGCTACACCTTC. Protein: CASSPTNRGVNYGYTF. The chain couples TRBV27 to TRBJ1-2, with 8 bases lining up with TRBD1. Germline-derived CDR1 and CDR2 are MNHEY and SMNVEV (reference sequence). The CDR3 has 16 amino acids. The V and J ends lost 5 bases and 1 base, in that order; junction bases with no gene match: 9.

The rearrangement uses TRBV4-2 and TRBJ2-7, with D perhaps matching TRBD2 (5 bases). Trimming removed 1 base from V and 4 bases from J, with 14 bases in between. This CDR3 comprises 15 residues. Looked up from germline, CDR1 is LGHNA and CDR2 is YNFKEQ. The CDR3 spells CASSQVGDYSYEQYF. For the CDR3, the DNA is TGTGCCAGCAGCCAAGTTGGAGACTATTCATACGAGCAGTACTTC.

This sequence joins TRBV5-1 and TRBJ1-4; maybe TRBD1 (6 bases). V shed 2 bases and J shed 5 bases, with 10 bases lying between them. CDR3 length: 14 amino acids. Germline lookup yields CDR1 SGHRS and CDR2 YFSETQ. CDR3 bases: TGCGCCAGCAGCTTTGGGACAAAGAATGAAAAACTGTTTTTT. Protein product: CASSFGTKNEKLFF.